Given below is one T cell receptor (beta chain) in context. Its target is unknown. This record belongs to a study of T cell repertoires in cytomegalovirus infection. Study context: Based on public TCR beta signatures, there were indications of CMV infection and of a matching HLA type. Study outcomes and limitations: HLA-C-restricted TCR beta clonotypes specific for CMV led the ex vivo response.

TCRdb reprocessed the reads with MiXCR, giving one entry per CDR3 protein. This sample has around 39,000 distinct CDR3 sequences, with roughly half found just once. Trimming took off 0 bases at V and 0 bases at J, with 13 bases between the two ends. CDR1 and CDR2 (germline): SGHRS, YFSETQ. The CDR3 extends over 16 amino acids. V gene TRBV5-1 combines with J gene TRBJ2-7; D perhaps matches TRBD1 (7 bases). This clonotype was sampled from a human donor in good health (CMV status not recorded). Some clones in this sample may be carry-over from other donors' samples. Sequencing was performed on CD8+ T cells from cultured PBMCs, taken from culture after CMV antigen stimulation. The CDR3 reads CASSLDQGGASYEQYF. DNA of the CDR3: TGCGCCAGCAGCTTGGATCAGGGGGGAGCCTCCTACGAGCAGTACTTC.